These T cell receptor beta chains were read from a single sample in a study of a mutant IDH1 vaccine in newly diagnosed glioma. These TCRs are of unknown antigen specificity. The assay was immunoSEQ multiplex PCR, and TCRdb's table has in-frame clones only and misses some. The sample holds about 120,000 clones, over 75% seen once. Sequencing was performed on PBMCs, taken from a glioma patient whose treatment included an IDH1 peptide vaccine. The origin of the receptors is a man aged 35 to 55 with glioma. Both conserved end residues are part of each CDR3. The D gene is left open where the match is weak. Size is omitted from some rows. Given values are once, few, many or a class for expanded clones.

v_call,clone_size,j_call,d_call,cdr3_nt,cdr3_aa
TRBV4-3,.,TRBJ1-4,.,TGCGCCAGCAGCCAAGGGGGCTCGAAAACTAATGAAAAACTGTTTTTT,CASSQGGSKTNEKLFF
TRBV5-4,.,TRBJ2-1,.,TGTGCCAGCAGCTTGGAAATCGGGGGGACATACAATGAGCAGTTCTTC,CASSLEIGGTYNEQFF
TRBV19,.,TRBJ2-7,.,TGTGCCAGTAGTATAGGCCTGACACTAACCTACGAGCAGTACTTC,CASSIGLTLTYEQYF
TRBV18,few,TRBJ1-5,.,TGTGCCAGCTCACCATATGACAGTCGCAATCAGCCCCAGCATTTT,CASSPYDSRNQPQHF
TRBV20-1,.,TRBJ2-1,.,TGCAGTGCTAGGGGGGTCTCTGAGCAGTTCTTC,CSARGVSEQFF
TRBV7-6,few,TRBJ2-1,.,TGTGCCAGCAGCTACAGGGCAGACAATGAGCAGTTCTTC,CASSYRADNEQFF
TRBV5-6,.,TRBJ2-7,TRBD2,TGTGCCAGCAGCCCGGGACTAGCGATGTTT,CASSPGLAMF
TRBV10-2,.,TRBJ2-5,.,TGCGCCAGCAGTGAGGGGAACAGGGTATTCGCAGAGACCCAGTACTTC,CASSEGNRVFAETQYF
TRBV18,.,TRBJ1-5,.,TGTGCCAGCTCACAGGACGTTAGCAATCAGCCCCAGCATTTT,CASSQDVSNQPQHF
TRBV28,.,TRBJ1-5,TRBD1,TGTGCCAGCAGTTTATTATCGGGACAGGGTGACCAGCCCCAGCATTTT,CASSLLSGQGDQPQHF
TRBV9,.,TRBJ2-7,.,TGTGCCAGCAGGCGGGGAGCAGACTCCTACGAGCAGTACTTC,CASRRGADSYEQYF
TRBV2,.,TRBJ2-2,.,TGTGCCAGCAGTGAATCGGTGGGTGGCGGGGAGCTGTTTTTT,CASSESVGGGELFF
TRBV7-8,.,TRBJ2-7,.,TGTGCCAGCAGCTTAATCCTGGAGCAGGTGGGATACGAGCAGTACTTC,CASSLILEQVGYEQYF
TRBV7-8,once,TRBJ2-1,.,TGTGCCAGCAGCCCCGAGTCGCCAGCGGCCGAGTACAATGAGCAGTTCTTC,CASSPESPAAEYNEQFF